The subject of this entry is one T cell receptor beta chain. Its antigen is unknown. Using RNA template, CDR3s of TCR alpha and beta were amplified with iRepertoire arm-PCR. For one-step reverse transcription and amplification, about 85-400 ng of tissue mRNA or PBMC total RNA was used. TCRdb independently ran MiXCR on the multiplex PCR reads; one entry per CDR3 protein. The table lists fewer than 500,000 distinct CDR3 sequences, less than 50% of them singletons, with about 12% in the top ten. From germline, CDR1 is DFQATT and CDR2 SNEGSKA (reference sequence). V lost 6 bases and J lost 0; bases outside the gene matches: 13. The CDR3 length is 17 residues. The sample belongs to a study of glioma-infiltrating T cells. Study-wide results and caveats: Very few CDR3 sequences were shared between tissue and blood. Non-neoplastic patients had below-expected tissue-blood divergence, while all gliomas exceeded expectation.

This TCR derives from a human donor with low-grade glioma or glioblastoma, undergoing nonglioma brain surgery, or in good health (not recorded which). Input material: glioma tissue, nonneoplastic brain tissue, or PBMCs (not recorded which). The rearrangement links TRBV20-1 to TRBJ2-3, with TRBD2 matching over 9 bases. The CDR3 nucleotides read TGCAGTGCCAACTGGGCTAGCGGGGCAGGGAGCACAGATACGCAGTATTTT. It translates to CSANWASGAGSTDTQYF.